The sequence of this TCR beta chain was determined in a study of cytomegalovirus exposure and HLA in healthy donors. Background on the study: The roughly 670 first-cohort repertoires shared a platform with the 130 or so validation repertoires, as reported in a later analysis. Study results and caveats: Most TCR sequences were rare, but some public TCRs occurred in many donors. According to the study, 150 to 200 TCR beta chains were cytomegalovirus-associated.

The V gene end was trimmed by 4 bases and the J gene end by 6 bases; junction bases not matched to a gene: 9. CDR1 SGHDT and CDR2 YYEEEE come from the germline V gene. This CDR3 region has 14 residues. As to this clone: The target antigen is unknown.

TCRdb's table, derived via immunoSEQ multiplex PCR, lists solely in-frame clones and lacks some. The table records 75,000 to 90,000 clones, less than 96% of them present only once. This TCR derives from a man aged 18 to 29 in good health and CMV-seropositive. The sample was PBMCs. V gene TRBV5-6 combines with J gene TRBJ2-7; 8 nucleotides line up with TRBD1. The CDR3 sequence: CASSQDRGFGEQYF. The CDR3 coding sequence is TGTGCCAGCAGCCAAGACAGGGGCTTTGGCGAGCAGTACTTC.